The source of this TCR beta chain is a study of beta chain features in type 1 diabetes. CDR3 size: 15 residues. The trim removed 8 bases at V and 0 bases at J, leaving 8 bases unmatched. Germline V gene lookup returns CDR1 SGHAT and CDR2 FQNNGV. This clone was detected a few times. The antigen is unknown. Study observations and caveats: Sequencing used cDNA, and cells with high TCR expression could therefore be over-represented.

The investigators reverse transcribed all of the isolated RNA, so they sequenced expressed TCRB transcripts. This table comes from immunoSEQ multiplex PCR, and its TCRdb copy is limited to in-frame clones, with some not included. The sample lists approximately 340,000 clones; roughly 15% were seen once. A single heparinised blood sample, averaging around 0.11 L, was obtained per donor. The J gene is TRBJ2-5, the V gene TRBV11-2, with 8 bases identical to TRBD1. The receptor was isolated from a woman under 30 in good health. What was sequenced was naive CD4+ T cells from blood. The CDR3 coding sequence is TGTGCCAGCCGCCAGACAGGGGTGGACCAAGAGACCCAGTACTTC. Translated, it gives CASRQTGVDQETQYF.